The 5 T cell receptor beta chains below were found in one sample sequenced in a study of glioma-infiltrating T cells. Amplification of TCR alpha and beta CDR3 regions from RNA used iRepertoire nested multiplex PCR. TCRdb redid the calling of the multiplex PCR reads with MiXCR, one entry per CDR3 protein. The sample lists approximately 130,000 distinct CDR3 sequences, 24% seen once, with about a quarter in the top ten. Sequenced input: glioma tissue, nonneoplastic brain tissue, or PBMCs (not recorded which). The receptors stem from a human donor with low-grade glioma or glioblastoma, undergoing nonglioma brain surgery, or in good health (not recorded which).

Remarks on this clonotype: Just one base apart from a much larger clone, this may be a read error. The chain carries TRBV6-9 and TRBJ2-3; D is uncertain. V lost 8 bases, J lost 6 bases, and 9 bases lay in between. Germline V gives CDR1 MNHGY, CDR2 SVAAGI. CDR3 size: 11 residues. The CDR3 nucleotides are TGTGCCAGCCGCTATGTTGATACGCAGTATTTT. Translated, it gives CASRYVDTQYF.

This clonotype was picked up many times. The chain is built from TRBV20-1 and TRBJ2-1; the match to TRBD2 covers 10 bases. CDR3 size: 16 residues. In germline, CDR1 is DFQATT, CDR2 SNEGSKA (reference sequence). With V trimmed by 3 bases and J by 3 bases, 8 bases remained unmatched. For the CDR3, the DNA is TGCAGTGCTAGCCCTAGCGGGGGCGATCACTACAATGAGCAGTTCTTC. It specifies CSASPSGGDHYNEQFF.

This clonotype has more than one count but fewer than ten. The rearrangement uses TRBV20-1 and TRBJ1-2; D is unresolved. Germline V lookup: CDR1 DFQATT, CDR2 SNEGSKA (reference sequence). The CDR3 contains 14 residues. V was pared by 0 bases and J by 7 bases, with 15 bases between. The DNA for the CDR3 is TGCAGTGCTAGAGATCCCGCGTCCGAGGGTGGCTACACCTTC. Its protein is CSARDPASEGGYTF.

This clonotype was picked up many times. This chain uses TRBV28 with TRBJ1-2, with D unresolved. The V end was cut by 5 bases, the J end by 2 bases, with 9 bases between. The CDR3 has 13 amino acids. Germline-derived CDR1 and CDR2 are MDHEN and SYDVKM. CDR3 sequence: CASSAYGNYGYTF. For the CDR3, the DNA is TGTGCCAGCAGTGCCTACGGGAACTATGGCTACACCTTC.

For this clonotype: A much larger clone sits a single nucleotide away, making a read error possible. The chain joins TRBV24-1 to TRBJ1-5; 8 nucleotides line up with TRBD1. Germline V lookup: CDR1 KGHDR, CDR2 SFDVKD. This CDR3 region has 14 residues. The CDR3: CVTGRGQGRQPQHF. Written as DNA, the CDR3 is TGTGTCACTGGCCGAGGACAGGGCAGACAGCCCCAGCATTTT.